The TCR beta chain under discussion was sequenced for a study of cytomegalovirus exposure and HLA in healthy donors. Study overall: Some 85 million unique TCRs, all from HLA-typed donors, were included in an early release of the data.

Regarding the study as a whole: Cytomegalovirus-associated status was assigned to more than 150 TCR beta chains.

Concerning this clone: The target antigen is unknown.

PCR primers comprised 60 Vbeta and 13 Jbeta primers. Sequenced by immunoSEQ multiplex PCR; TCRdb stores in-frame clones only, minus some. The sample has some 72,000 clones. CDR1 is LGHNA and CDR2 is YNFKEQ in the germline V gene. The V and J ends lost 2 bases and 7 bases, in that order; junction bases with no gene match: 4. CDR3 length: 14 residues. This receptor was taken from a boy between 10 and 17 years old in good health and CMV-seronegative. The V call is TRBV4-2, the J call TRBJ2-1; 8 bases map to TRBD2. The specimen sequenced was PBMCs. As DNA, the CDR3 is TGTGCCAGCAGCCAATCCGGACTAGCTAATGAGCAGTTCTTC. Encoded protein: CASSQSGLANEQFF.